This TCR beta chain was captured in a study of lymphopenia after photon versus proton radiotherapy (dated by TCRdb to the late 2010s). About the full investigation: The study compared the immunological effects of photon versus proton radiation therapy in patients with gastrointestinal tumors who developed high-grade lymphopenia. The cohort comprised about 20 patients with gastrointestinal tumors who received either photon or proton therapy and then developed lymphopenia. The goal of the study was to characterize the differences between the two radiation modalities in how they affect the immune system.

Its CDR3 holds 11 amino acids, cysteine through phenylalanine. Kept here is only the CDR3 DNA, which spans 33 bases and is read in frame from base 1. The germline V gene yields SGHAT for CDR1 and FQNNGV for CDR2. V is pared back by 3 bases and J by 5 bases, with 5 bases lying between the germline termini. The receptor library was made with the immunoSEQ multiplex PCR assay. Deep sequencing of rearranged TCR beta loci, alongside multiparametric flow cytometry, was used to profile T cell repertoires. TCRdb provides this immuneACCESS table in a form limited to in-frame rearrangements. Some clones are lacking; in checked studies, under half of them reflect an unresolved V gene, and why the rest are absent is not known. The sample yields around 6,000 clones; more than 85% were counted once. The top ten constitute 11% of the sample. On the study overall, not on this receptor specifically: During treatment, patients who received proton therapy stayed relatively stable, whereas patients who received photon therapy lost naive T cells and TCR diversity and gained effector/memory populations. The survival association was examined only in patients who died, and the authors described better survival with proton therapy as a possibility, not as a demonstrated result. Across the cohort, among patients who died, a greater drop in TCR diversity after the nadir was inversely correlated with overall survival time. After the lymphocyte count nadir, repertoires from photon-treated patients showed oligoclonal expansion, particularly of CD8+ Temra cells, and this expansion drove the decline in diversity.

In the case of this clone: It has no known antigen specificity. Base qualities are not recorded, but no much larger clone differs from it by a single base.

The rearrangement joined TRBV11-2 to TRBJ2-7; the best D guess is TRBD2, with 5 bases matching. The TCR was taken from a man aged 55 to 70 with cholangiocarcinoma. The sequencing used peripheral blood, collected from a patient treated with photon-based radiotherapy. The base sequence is TGTGCCAGCAGCTTCGGGAACGAGCAGTACTTC. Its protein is CASSFGNEQYF. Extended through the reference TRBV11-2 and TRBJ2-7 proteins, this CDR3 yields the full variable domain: EAGVAQSPRYKIIEKRQSVAFWCNPISGHATLYWYQQILGQGPKLLIQFQNNGVVDDSQLPKDRFSAERLKGVDSTLKIQPAKLEDSAVYLCASSFGNEQYFGPGTRLTVT.